These T cell receptor beta chains were read from a single sample in a study of T-cell memory formation after mild COVID-19. TCRdb fed the 5' RACE reads into MiXCR, producing one record per CDR3 protein. Found here are 540,000 or so distinct CDR3 sequences, over 20% of them singletons; the top ten hold around 12%. The sequenced sample consisted of PBMCs or a T cell subset sorted from them (not recorded which). The receptors were gathered from an adult woman who had mild COVID-19 (a few samples of this study predate the infection). Cell type and time point are not known. CDR3s include the opening cysteine and the closing phenylalanine or tryptophan. The D gene is left open where the match is weak. Clone size, where shown, is once, few, many, or a class for clones that have expanded.

d_gene | j_gene | abundance | v_gene | CDR3aa | CDR3nt
NA | TRBJ2-4 | few | TRBV12-3/TRBV12-4 | CASSSGLTLAKNIQYF | TGTGCCAGCAGTTCCGGTTTGACGCTAGCCAAAAACATTCAGTACTTC
TRBD2 | TRBJ2-5 | few | TRBV5-1 | CASSPHSGGQETQYF | TGCGCCAGCAGCCCACATAGCGGGGGCCAAGAGACCCAGTACTTC
NA | TRBJ2-2 | many | TRBV20-1 | CSARDSGRDTGELFF | TGCAGTGCTAGAGATTCCGGGAGAGACACCGGGGAGCTGTTTTTT
TRBD2 | TRBJ2-1 | many | TRBV5-1 | CASSLGGTSINEQFF | TGCGCCAGCAGCTTGGGGGGGACTAGCATCAATGAGCAGTTCTTC
NA | TRBJ2-7 | NA | TRBV27 | CASSRAGRGIVGYEQYF | TGTGCCAGCAGTAGGGCAGGGAGAGGTATCGTGGGCTACGAGCAGTACTTC
NA | TRBJ2-7 | NA | TRBV7-8 | CASSPTEEEQYF | TGTGCCAGCAGCCCAACGGAGGAAGAGCAGTACTTC
TRBD1 | TRBJ2-7 | few | TRBV7-9 | CASSRTGTGVFEQYF | TGTGCCAGCAGCAGGACCGGGACAGGGGTCTTCGAGCAGTACTTC
NA | TRBJ2-7 | NA | TRBV7-9 | CASSLEVYEQYF | TGTGCCAGCAGCTTAGAGGTCTACGAGCAGTACTTC
TRBD2 | TRBJ2-5 | few | TRBV7-3 | CASSLSRASGEETQYF | TGTGCCAGCAGCTTATCCCGGGCTAGCGGAGAAGAGACCCAGTACTTC
NA | TRBJ1-4 | few | TRBV20-1 | CSARVGGNEKLFF | TGCAGTGCTAGAGTGGGGGGGAATGAAAAACTGTTTTTT
NA | TRBJ2-7 | many | TRBV5-4 | CASSLGGRPSYEQYF | TGTGCCAGCAGCTTGGGGGGGCGCCCCTCCTACGAGCAGTACTTC
NA | TRBJ2-1 | NA | TRBV18 | CASSPLAYKYNEQFF | TGTGCCAGCTCACCTCTAGCGTATAAGTACAATGAGCAGTTCTTC
TRBD1 | TRBJ2-5 | NA | TRBV5-1 | CASSLPGTVKETQYF | TGCGCCAGCAGCTTGCCCGGGACAGTTAAAGAGACCCAGTACTTC
NA | TRBJ1-1 | few | TRBV5-5 | CASSLFLGGSTEAFF | TGTGCCAGCAGCTTGTTCCTCGGGGGTAGCACTGAAGCTTTCTTT
TRBD2 | TRBJ2-1 | NA | TRBV6-1 | CAILSGVANEQFF | TGTGCCATCCTTAGCGGGGTAGCCAATGAGCAGTTCTTC
NA | TRBJ2-7 | few | TRBV14 | CASSPLTRPGNEQYF | TGTGCCAGCAGCCCACTGACCCGACCGGGGAATGAGCAGTACTTC
TRBD1 | TRBJ2-1 | NA | TRBV10-3 | CAISGGQVARYEQFF | TGTGCCATCAGTGGAGGACAGGTCGCCCGATACGAGCAGTTCTTC
TRBD2 | TRBJ2-1 | NA | TRBV20-1 | CSARDQTGGSYNEQFF | TGCAGTGCTAGAGATCAGACGGGAGGATCCTACAATGAGCAGTTCTTC
NA | TRBJ2-1 | NA | TRBV18 | CASSPGYYEQFF | TGTGCCAGCTCACCGGGGTACTATGAGCAGTTCTTC
NA | TRBJ1-4 | few | TRBV7-2 | CASSLAYLRVEKLFF | TGTGCCAGCAGCTTAGCGTATCTTCGAGTTGAAAAACTGTTTTTT
NA | TRBJ1-6 | NA | TRBV4-3 | CASSQEGGRNSPLHF | TGCGCCAGCAGCCAAGAGGGGGGGCGAAATTCACCCCTCCACTTT
NA | TRBJ1-1 | NA | TRBV6-5 | CASSYSNFGNTEAFF | TGTGCCAGCAGTTACTCAAATTTCGGGAACACTGAAGCTTTCTTT
NA | TRBJ2-2 | few | TRBV7-2 | CASSPVGFTGELFF | TGTGCCAGCAGCCCTGTGGGTTTTACCGGGGAGCTGTTTTTT
NA | TRBJ2-5 | NA | TRBV7-6 | CASSLGGWETQYF | TGTGCCAGCAGCTTGGGGGGATGGGAGACCCAGTACTTC
NA | TRBJ2-1 | few | TRBV11-2 | CASSLGQRSNEQFF | TGTGCCAGCAGCTTAGGGCAGCGCTCGAATGAGCAGTTCTTC